This T cell receptor beta chain was documented in a study of blood T cell repertoires in COVID-19. Turning to the study itself: Whether acute or convalescent, the COVID-19 samples came from the United States, Italy and Spain. The analysed material was cDNA or gDNA that came from T cells, B-cell-depleted T cells, or PBMCs.

Germline V gene lookup returns CDR1 LNHDA and CDR2 SQIVND (reference sequence). V lost 4 bases to trimming and J lost 6 bases; unmatched junction nucleotides: 8. The length of the CDR3 is 15 residues. Authors' analysis steps: Estimated nucleated cell counts came from reference gene primer amplification. Sequencing was performed with immunoSEQ multiplex PCR; in TCRdb, only in-frame clones are kept and a portion is missing. That table gives V, J and clone size, and the DNA gave D and trimming. Of 120,000 to 150,000 clones listed, 79% are singletons. The sequenced material came from peripheral blood. The receptor was isolated from a man aged 55-75 years with acute or convalescent COVID-19. The chain couples TRBV19 to TRBJ2-2, with TRBD2 identical over 7 bases. CDR3 sequence (DNA): TGTGCCAGTAGTACACTAGCGTCTGTGTCCGGGGAGCTGTTTTTT. It encodes CASSTLASVSGELFF.